Following are 14 T cell receptor beta chains from one sample sequenced in a study of T cell changes during pregnancy in multiple sclerosis. Using immunoSEQ multiplex PCR, the repertoire was profiled, and TCRdb retains in-frame clones only, with some absent. Of roughly 42,000 clones listed, 80% to 95% are singletons. Sample: CD4+ T cells from peripheral blood mononuclear cells, taken in the second trimester of pregnancy. These receptors all stem from a female donor in good health, enrolled as a control in a pregnancy study.

Here the CDR3 DNA reads TGTGCCAGCAGCTGGGAGGTTCGCGAAAAACTGTTTTTT. It is translated as CASSWEVREKLFF. The chain employs TRBV7-9 and TRBJ1-4; D gene unclear. Trimming pared 4 bases from V and 8 bases from J, leaving 11 bases between. This CDR3 region has 13 residues. The germline V gene encodes CDR1 SEHNR and CDR2 FQNEAQ (reference sequence).

V usage is TRBV9 and J usage is TRBJ2-2; 10 bases fit TRBD2. J lost 5 bases, V lost 7 bases, and 8 bases had no gene match. The CDR3 is 15 residues long. From germline, CDR1 is SGDLS and CDR2 YYNGEE. CDR3 protein: CASSAGGPRTGELFF. CDR3 nucleotides: TGTGCCAGCTCAGCGGGGGGGCCGCGGACCGGGGAGCTGTTTTTT.

The J gene is TRBJ2-5, the V gene TRBV2, with a weak D call TRBD1 (6 bases). V lost 4 bases and J 1 base, leaving 7 bases between the germline ends. CDR3 length equals 13 residues. CDR1 and CDR2 (germline): SNHLY, FYNNEI. The chain's CDR3 is CASSVGAQETQYF. Written as DNA, the CDR3 is TGTGCCAGCAGTGTGGGGGCCCAAGAGACCCAGTACTTC.

This chain joins TRBV19 and TRBJ2-7, with 12 bases aligning to TRBD2. The CDR3 contains 16 residues. After removal of 3 bases from V and 1 base from J, the junction contained 4 bases not matched to a gene. Germline V lookup: CDR1 LNHDA, CDR2 SQIVND (reference sequence). CDR3 loop: CASSMLAGGPSYEQYF. The CDR3 region has the DNA TGTGCCAGTAGTATGCTAGCGGGAGGGCCTTCCTACGAGCAGTACTTC.

This clone has a single count. V is TRBV5-4 and J is TRBJ2-7, with a weak D call TRBD2 (8 bases). This CDR3 contains 16 residues. V was clipped by 2 bases and J by 6 bases, with 21 bases between them. Germline CDR1 SGHNT, CDR2 YYREEE (reference sequence). CDR3 residues: CASSFGRGPSNTEQYF. DNA for the CDR3: TGTGCCAGCAGCTTCGGGAGGGGGCCTTCTAATACCGAGCAGTACTTC.

The gene calls are TRBV14 and TRBJ1-2, with D possibly matching TRBD1 (6 bases). The CDR3 has 15 residues. Germline loops: CDR1 SGHDN, CDR2 FVKESK. V was pared by 0 bases and J by 7 bases, with 15 bases between. Here the CDR3 reads CASSQDRSGVSGYTF. The CDR3 DNA is TGTGCCAGCAGCCAAGATAGATCAGGGGTTAGTGGCTACACCTTC.

The CDR3 is CASSQTSGYTDTQYF. DNA for the CDR3: TGTGCCAGCAGTCAGACTAGCGGGTACACAGATACGCAGTATTTT. The V and J genes are TRBV6-1 and TRBJ2-3, with 10 bases lining up with TRBD2. Germline CDR1 reads MNHNS; CDR2 reads SASEGT. Germline trimming cut 5 bases from V and 2 bases from J; bases unmatched to any gene: 4. The CDR3 length is 15 residues.

The chain couples TRBV15 to TRBJ2-7; tentatively, D is TRBD2 (5 bases). The ends were cut back, 0 bases at V and 7 bases at J, with 7 bases in the middle. Looked up from germline, CDR1 is LNHNV and CDR2 is YYDKDF (reference sequence). CDR3 size: 12 residues. CDR3 amino acids: CATSRDSGEQYF. CDR3 sequence (DNA): TGTGCCACCAGCAGAGATTCGGGGGAGCAGTACTTC. The variable domain in full, completed from reference TRBV15 and TRBJ2-7, reads DAMVIQNPRYQVTQFGKPVTLSCSQTLNHNVMYWYQQKSSQAPKLLFHYYDKDFNNEADTPDNFQSRRPNTSFCFLDIRSPGLGDTAMYLCATSRDSGEQYFGPGTRLTVT.

This sequence joins TRBV10-1 and TRBJ2-7; D may be TRBD2 (7 bases). Germline V gene sequence: CDR1 WNHNN, CDR2 SYGVQD (reference sequence). Deletions cut 4 bases from V and 2 bases from J, with 18 bases between. This CDR3 region has 16 residues. CDR3 nucleotides: TGCGCCAGCAGTGCCTCCGAGGGGGGGGCGCCCTACGAGCAGTACTTC. It codes for CASSASEGGAPYEQYF.

The rearrangement joins TRBV6-1 to TRBJ2-1, with 9 bases fitting TRBD2. This CDR3 spans 15 amino acids. Trimming cost V 3 bases and J 1 base; bases outside gene matches: 1. Germline CDR1 is MNHNS and CDR2 is SASEGT. CDR3 sequence: CASSDLAGSYNEQFF. In nucleotides, the CDR3 is TGTGCCAGCAGTGACCTAGCGGGATCCTACAATGAGCAGTTCTTC.

The chain employs TRBV5-1 and TRBJ2-5; TRBD2 matches at 9 bases. Germline CDR1 is SGHRS and CDR2 is YFSETQ. The J segment lost 2 bases and the V segment lost 4 bases, leaving 9 bases of the junction unmatched. The CDR3 sequence is 16 residues long. CDR3 amino acids: CASSVAGGPGQETQYF. CDR3 nucleotides: TGCGCCAGCAGCGTGGCGGGGGGGCCAGGGCAAGAGACCCAGTACTTC.

The chain recombines TRBV5-3 with TRBJ1-5; 7 positions match TRBD1. TRBV5-3 is filed as an ORF, its function uncertain. This CDR3 has 15 amino acids. Losses at the gene ends were 0 bases for V and 3 bases for J; bases not matched to a gene: 3. The CDR3 sequence is CARSLDRGDNQPQHF. The CDR3 DNA sequence: TGTGCCAGAAGCTTGGACAGGGGAGACAATCAGCCCCAGCATTTT.

CDR3 nucleotide sequence: TGCGCCAGCAGCTCCGACCAGGGGGACACCGGGGAGCTGTTTTTT. It encodes CASSSDQGDTGELFF. This sequence joins TRBV5-1 and TRBJ2-2; 7 bases align to TRBD1. The CDR3 covers 15 residues. V gave up 3 bases and J gave up 3 bases; unmatched junction bases: 5. The germline V gene encodes CDR1 SGHRS and CDR2 YFSETQ.

The J gene is TRBJ1-1, the V gene TRBV18, with D possibly being TRBD1 (5 bases). V was cut by 6 bases and J by 3 bases, with 11 bases left in between. Germline values: CDR1 KGHSH, CDR2 LQKENI. The CDR3 runs 13 residues. CDR3 protein: CASSQGRDTEAFF. The CDR3 nucleotides are TGTGCCAGCTCGCAGGGAAGAGACACTGAAGCTTTCTTT.